One sample yielded the 11 T cell receptor beta chains listed below, sequenced in a study of T cell repertoires in cytomegalovirus infection. These TCRs are of unknown antigen specificity. Via MiXCR, TCRdb re-called the reads, giving one row per CDR3 protein. The table records approximately 390,000 distinct CDR3 sequences, 34% of them present only once. Sequenced here: cultured PBMCs, sampled from culture after CMV antigen stimulation. The receptors stem from a human donor in good health (CMV status not recorded). Some clones in this sample may be carry-over from other donors' samples.

This clonotype has more than one count but fewer than ten. The rearrangement joins TRBV7-9 to TRBJ2-5; no clear D gene. Germline V gene data show CDR1 as SEHNR and CDR2 as FQNEAQ (reference sequence). The CDR3 sequence is 13 residues long. The V end was cut by 1 base, the J end by 1 base, with 4 bases between. The CDR3 protein is CASSLVVQETQYF. CDR3 nucleotides: TGTGCCAGCAGCTTAGTTGTCCAAGAGACCCAGTACTTC.

This clonotype was seen only once. The chain has TRBV4-3 and TRBJ2-5, with D perhaps TRBD1 (6 bases). V lost 3 bases and J lost 8, with 7 bases in between. The CDR3 extends over 11 amino acids. Germline lookup yields CDR1 LGHNA and CDR2 YSLEER. In DNA form, the CDR3 reads TGCGCCAGCAGCCAGGGGGCAACCCAGTACTTC. This translates into CASSQGATQYF.

This clonotype was seen at least ten times. The chain couples TRBV20-1 to TRBJ1-1; D is possibly TRBD1 (6 bases). The CDR3 has 14 amino acids. With 3 bases removed from V and 2 bases from J, the gap between germline ends came to 13 bases. CDR1 is DFQATT and CDR2 is SNEGSKA in the germline V gene (reference sequence). DNA for the CDR3: TGCAGTGCTAGTAGGATGACAGGAAACACTGAAGCTTTCTTT. Amino acid sequence: CSASRMTGNTEAFF.

The chain employs TRBV12-5 and TRBJ2-1; 8 bases align to TRBD2. The CDR3 extends over 16 amino acids. Trimming removed 2 bases from V and 2 bases from J; junction bases left unmatched: 5. Germline CDR1 LGHNT, CDR2 FRNRAP. CDR3 sequence (DNA): TGTGCTAGTGGTTTGACACGGGGGGGACCCTACAATGAGCAGTTCTTC. Amino acid sequence: CASGLTRGGPYNEQFF.

A few counts support this clonotype. The V call is TRBV27, the J call TRBJ1-2; the D gene is possibly TRBD1 (5 bases). Between the trimmed V and J ends, which lost 3 bases and 7 bases, there was a span of 15 bases. The CDR3 is 14 amino acids. Germline CDR1 and CDR2: MNHEY and SMNVEV (reference sequence). CDR3: CASSLGGGPGGYTF. The DNA of the CDR3 is TGTGCCAGCAGTTTGGGGGGAGGGCCGGGTGGCTACACCTTC.

The chain joins TRBV6-5 to TRBJ1-2, with D tentatively TRBD1 (5 bases). Trimming took 2 bases from V and 4 from J, leaving 11 bases between them. Germline CDR1 MNHEY, CDR2 SVGAGI. The CDR3 length is 14 residues. In nucleotides, the CDR3 is TGTGCCAGCAGTTACGGCCAGGGAGGCTATGGCTACACCTTC. Translation gives CASSYGQGGYGYTF.

This clonotype turned up a few times. Here the CDR3 DNA reads TGTGCCAGCAGTTCACTAGCGGGACCCCACAATGAGCAGTTCTTC. It specifies CASSSLAGPHNEQFF. This chain links TRBV6-1 with TRBJ2-1; 10 bases align to TRBD2. The CDR3 covers 15 residues. V dropped 5 bases and J dropped 5; count of bases not matched to a gene: 6. Germline V lookup: CDR1 MNHNS, CDR2 SASEGT.

The sample holds a few counts of this clonotype. The DNA of the CDR3 is TGTGCCAGCAGCTCGGGACTAGTTTACGAGCAGTACGTC. Translation gives CASSSGLVYEQYV. V usage is TRBV7-2 and J usage is TRBJ2-7, with 8 positions matching TRBD2. The CDR3 length is 13 residues. The V gene end was trimmed by 4 bases and the J gene end by 4 bases; junction bases not matched to a gene: 3. The germline gives CDR1 SGHTA, CDR2 FQGNSA.

This clonotype was observed a single time. The V gene is TRBV6-2 or TRBV6-3, the J gene TRBJ1-5, with D unclear. CDR3 length: 15 residues. CDR1 and CDR2 (germline): MNHEY, SVGEGT. V lost 5 bases to trimming and J lost 9 bases, with 20 bases between them. The CDR3 spells CASSPLDGRGLPQHF. As DNA, the CDR3 is TGTGCCAGCAGTCCCCTTGACGGGCGAGGTTTGCCCCAGCATTTT.

The V and J genes are TRBV20-1 and TRBJ2-4; the D is unclear. CDR1 and CDR2 from the germline V gene are DFQATT and SNEGSKA (reference sequence). The V end was cut by 1 base, the J end by 1 base, with 11 bases between. This CDR3 is built from 15 residues. CDR3 in amino acids: CSARAPQAAKNIQYF. CDR3 coding DNA: TGCAGTGCTAGAGCCCCTCAGGCGGCCAAAAACATTCAGTACTTC.

This clonotype was observed at least ten times. The rearrangement joins TRBV6-2 or TRBV6-3 to TRBJ2-1; D tentatively reads TRBD1 or TRBD2 (5 bases each). Germline-derived CDR1 and CDR2 are MNHEY and SVGEGT. Trimming took 6 bases from V and 13 from J, leaving 16 bases between them. The CDR3 is made up of 12 amino acids. The CDR3 sequence is CASRPSGRLQFF. For the CDR3, the DNA is TGTGCCAGCAGGCCCTCGGGGCGTCTACAGTTCTTC.